This record concerns one T cell receptor (beta chain) sequence. Its antigen is as yet unknown. This entry belongs to a study of cytotoxic CD8 clonotypes in ibrutinib-treated CLL. On the study more broadly: Of the patients, about a dozen were relapsed/refractory, 15 treatment-naive and roughly 17 IGHV unmutated. Average yields of approximately 230,000 productive templates and tens of thousands of productive rearrangements characterized the samples.

Overall study findings and caveats: Increased clonality at ibrutinib response gave way to a return toward baseline at progression.

The protocol was immunoSEQ multiplex PCR, while the TCRdb copy is restricted to in-frame clones and leaves out a portion. The sample shows 150,000 to 200,000 clones, approximately 91% of them seen only once. CDR1 and CDR2 from the germline V gene are SGHRS and YFSETQ. Trimming at V came to 3 bases and at J to 1 base, leaving 4 bases not matched to a gene. CDR3 size: 16 residues. This receptor was identified in a human donor with chronic lymphocytic leukemia. The V and J genes are TRBV5-1 and TRBJ1-3, with 10 bases aligning to TRBD1. This sample comprised PBMCs, obtained at disease progression, from a patient treated with ibrutinib. The CDR3 spells CASSSLGQGSGNTIYF. The DNA for the CDR3 is TGCGCCAGCAGCTCCCTGGGACAGGGGTCTGGAAACACCATATATTTT.